These 19 T cell receptor beta chains came from one sample sequenced in a study of T-cell memory formation after mild COVID-19. TCRdb re-called the 5' RACE reads with MiXCR, one entry per CDR3 protein. The data show about 360,000 distinct CDR3 sequences, around an eighth seen once. The specimen was PBMCs or a T cell subset sorted from them (not recorded which). These receptors came from a man aged 18 to 35 who had mild COVID-19 (a few samples of this study predate the infection). Cell type and time point are not known.

The J gene is TRBJ2-1, the V gene TRBV12-3 or TRBV12-4; D is possibly TRBD1 or TRBD2 (7 bases each). V was pared by 7 bases and J by 8 bases, with 27 bases between. The CDR3 runs 17 residues. For the CDR3, the DNA is TGTGCCAGCACCGTAACTAGCGACAGGGTAGGTTGGGATGAGCAGTTCTTC. Its protein is CASTVTSDRVGWDEQFF.

Here the CDR3 reads CASSYLHSLRETQYF. DNA of the CDR3: TGTGCCAGCAGTTACTTACACTCCCTTCGGGAGACCCAGTACTTC. The genes are TRBV6-2 or TRBV6-3 and TRBJ2-5; no reliable D call. V was pared by 1 base and J by 5 bases, with 14 bases between. The CDR3 covers 15 residues. Germline V lookup: CDR1 MNHEY, CDR2 SVGEGT.

The J gene is TRBJ2-3, the V gene TRBV5-4; either TRBD1 or TRBD2 may supply D (6 bases each). The CDR3 is 14 residues long. V shed 3 bases and J shed 2 bases, with 10 bases lying between them. The germline CDR1 and CDR2 sequences are SGHNT and YYREEE (reference sequence). CDR3 sequence reads: CASSWGATTDTQYF. CDR3 nucleotide sequence: TGTGCCAGCAGCTGGGGGGCGACCACAGATACGCAGTATTTT.

The J gene is TRBJ2-1, the V gene TRBV7-2, with a tentative D call TRBD2 (6 bases). The CDR3 totals 12 residues. The germline gives CDR1 SGHTA, CDR2 FQGNSA. V lost 6 bases, J lost 6 bases, and 9 bases lay in between. The CDR3: CASRGTANEQFF. The CDR3 nucleotides are TGTGCCAGCAGGGGGACTGCCAATGAGCAGTTCTTC.

CDR3 DNA sequence: TGCGCCAGCAGCCAAGATGTGGGCAGGGTCACCTATGGCTACACCTTC. The encoded protein is CASSQDVGRVTYGYTF. V gene TRBV4-1 combines with J gene TRBJ1-2; D is possibly TRBD1 (5 bases). The CDR3 is 16 residues long. The V and J ends lost 0 bases and 4 bases respectively, with 15 bases between them. Germline V lookup: CDR1 MGHRA, CDR2 YSYEKL.

This clonotype was found a few times. The chain has TRBV5-1 and TRBJ1-1, with D perhaps matching TRBD1 (5 bases). The CDR3 is 16 residues long. Germline V gene sequence: CDR1 SGHRS, CDR2 YFSETQ. Trimming took 0 bases from V and 0 from J, leaving 12 bases between them. DNA of the CDR3: TGCGCCAGCAGCTTGGATACGTGGGGCGTGAACACTGAAGCTTTCTTT. Amino acids: CASSLDTWGVNTEAFF.

This clonotype was picked up a small number of times. The V gene is TRBV5-5, the J gene TRBJ1-5, with no clear D. Trimming took off 4 bases at V and 7 bases at J, with 21 bases between the two ends. The CDR3 length is 16 residues. The germline CDR1 and CDR2 sequences are SGHKS and YYEKEE (reference sequence). Here the CDR3 DNA reads TGTGCCAGCAGCGCCGAGGTCCTCGGGGTTTACCAGCCCCAGCATTTT. Translated: CASSAEVLGVYQPQHF.

In this sample, this clonotype turned up many times. The chain carries TRBV7-3 and TRBJ2-7; D remains ambiguous. Deletions cut 0 bases from V and 6 bases from J, with 12 bases between. This CDR3 has 14 amino acids. CDR1 is SGHTA, CDR2 FQGTGA, per germline. CDR3 amino acids: CASSLTLASVEQYF. CDR3 DNA sequence: TGTGCCAGCAGCTTAACGTTAGCCAGCGTCGAGCAGTACTTC.

This clonotype was observed many times. V and J are TRBV29-1 and TRBJ1-2; D possibly corresponds to TRBD1 (6 bases). This CDR3 region has 13 residues. The V end was cut by 1 base, the J end by 4 bases, with 10 bases between. CDR1 is SQVTM, CDR2 ANQGSEA, per germline. CDR3 nucleotide sequence: TGCAGCGTTGAAGGGCAGGGGCCCTATGGCTACACCTTC. This translates into CSVEGQGPYGYTF. Variable domain in full (rest from reference TRBV29-1 and TRBJ1-2): SAVISQKPSRDICQRGTSLTIQCQVDSQVTMMFWYRQQPGQSLTLIATANQGSEATYESGFVIDKFPISRPNLTFSTLTVSNMSPEDSSIYLCSVEGQGPYGYTFGSGTRLTVV.

This clonotype was picked up many times. The chain joins TRBV2 to TRBJ2-5; D may be TRBD1 (5 bases). V lost 7 bases and J lost 4, with 13 bases in between. The CDR3 sequence is 13 residues long. The germline CDR1 and CDR2 sequences are SNHLY and FYNNEI. The CDR3 sequence is CASKGKWLETQYF. As DNA, the CDR3 is TGTGCCAGCAAGGGGAAATGGCTAGAGACCCAGTACTTC.

This clonotype was seen more than once but under ten times. This chain links TRBV7-2 with TRBJ2-5, with D hard to call. V shed 7 bases and J shed 4 bases, with 16 bases lying between them. CDR1 SGHTA and CDR2 FQGNSA come from the germline V gene. The CDR3 spans 14 residues. CDR3 loop: CASISIPLGETQYF. CDR3 bases: TGTGCCAGCATCTCGATCCCCCTCGGAGAGACCCAGTACTTC.

This clonotype was detected once. V gene TRBV7-2 combines with J gene TRBJ1-6; D is uncertain. The CDR3 has 15 residues. V lost 3 bases and J 15 bases, leaving 21 bases between the germline ends. Germline V lookup: CDR1 SGHTA, CDR2 FQGNSA. The CDR3: CASSFLRRNLSFLHF. DNA for the CDR3: TGTGCCAGCAGCTTCTTGAGACGGAATCTTTCATTCCTCCACTTT. Complete variable domain (other parts from reference TRBV7-2 and TRBJ1-6): GAGVSQSPSNKVTEKGKDVELRCDPISGHTALYWYRQSLGQGLEFLIYFQGNSAPDKSGLPSDRFSAERTGGSVSTLTIQRTQQEDSAVYLCASSFLRRNLSFLHFGNGTRLTVT.

This clonotype was seen a handful of times. The CDR3 is CASRPTGQPEAFF. The CDR3, as DNA: TGTGCCAGCAGACCGACAGGACAGCCGGAAGCTTTCTTT. The rearrangement joins TRBV6-5 to TRBJ1-1, with D possibly matching TRBD1 (6 bases). The CDR3 has 13 residues. V shed 6 bases and J shed 8 bases, with 16 bases lying between them. Germline V CDR1 and CDR2: MNHEY, SVGAGI.

The V and J genes are TRBV18 and TRBJ1-2; D not resolved. The germline gives CDR1 KGHSH, CDR2 LQKENI. The CDR3 is 15 residues long. Trimming shortened V by 0 bases and J by 1 base, and 9 bases separated the two germline ends. The CDR3 region has the DNA TGTGCCAGCTCACCACCGGGAGCCTTTAACTATGGCTACACCTTC. Translation: CASSPPGAFNYGYTF. The full variable domain, rest sourced from reference TRBV18 and TRBJ1-2, is NAGVMQNPRHLVRRRGQEARLRCSPMKGHSHVYWYRQLPEEGLKFMVYLQKENIIDESGMPKERFSAEFPKEGPSILRIQQVVRGDSAAYFCASSPPGAFNYGYTFGSGTRLTVV.

The genes are TRBV18 and TRBJ2-3; perhaps TRBD2 as D (5 bases). In germline, CDR1 is KGHSH, CDR2 LQKENI. This CDR3 spans 14 amino acids. V dropped 8 bases and J dropped 6 bases, with 18 bases sitting between them. As DNA, the CDR3 is TGTGCCAGCGCAATAAGCGGCCGCTCGGATACGCAGTATTTT. It specifies CASAISGRSDTQYF.

The chain combines TRBV6-1 with TRBJ2-5, with a tentative D call TRBD1 (6 bases). CDR3 size: 15 residues. The germline V gene encodes CDR1 MNHNS and CDR2 SASEGT. Trimming removed 1 base from V and 2 bases from J, with 11 bases in between. This CDR3 is CASSEGQGSQETQYF. The CDR3 DNA sequence: TGTGCCAGCAGTGAAGGCCAGGGGAGTCAAGAGACCCAGTACTTC.

The chain joins TRBV5-1 to TRBJ2-3; 8 bases line up with TRBD2. CDR1 is SGHRS, CDR2 YFSETQ, per germline. The CDR3 loop spans 18 amino acids. With V trimmed by 3 bases and J by 2 bases, 14 bases remained unmatched. The DNA of the CDR3 is TGCGCCAGCAGCTCGGGGTTGGCGGCGGGGGGCTACACAGATACGCAGTATTTT. Protein: CASSSGLAAGGYTDTQYF.

This sequence joins TRBV7-3 and TRBJ2-1; D is ambiguous. Germline values: CDR1 SGHTA, CDR2 FQGTGA. Deletions cut 5 bases from V and 6 bases from J, with 14 bases between. This CDR3 is built from 14 residues. The CDR3 sequence is CASSPDHHGNEQFF. CDR3 nucleotides: TGTGCCAGCAGCCCGGACCATCACGGCAATGAGCAGTTCTTC.

The chain combines TRBV4-3 with TRBJ1-2; D ambiguous. The CDR3 has 14 residues. V lost 1 base and J lost 6, with 12 bases in between. Germline V gene data show CDR1 as LGHNA and CDR2 as YSLEER. The CDR3 sequence is CASSQAIGRDGYTF. The DNA for the CDR3 is TGCGCCAGCAGCCAAGCAATTGGGCGGGATGGCTACACCTTC.